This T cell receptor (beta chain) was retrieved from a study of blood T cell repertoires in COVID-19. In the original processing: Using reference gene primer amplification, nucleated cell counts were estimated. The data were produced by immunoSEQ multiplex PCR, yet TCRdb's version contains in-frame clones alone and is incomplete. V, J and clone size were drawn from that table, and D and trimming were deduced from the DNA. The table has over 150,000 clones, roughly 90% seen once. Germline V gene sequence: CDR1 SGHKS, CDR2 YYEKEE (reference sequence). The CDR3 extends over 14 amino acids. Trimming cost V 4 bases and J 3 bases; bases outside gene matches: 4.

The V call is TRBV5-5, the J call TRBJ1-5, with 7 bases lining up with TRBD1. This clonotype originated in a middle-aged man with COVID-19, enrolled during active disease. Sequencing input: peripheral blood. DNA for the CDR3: TGTGCCAGCAGCGAGGGACAGCCCAATCAGCCCCAGCATTTT. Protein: CASSEGQPNQPQHF.